Listed below are T cell receptor beta chains from one sample, sequenced in a study of vaccination effects on CD4 cells after COVID-19. Using immunoSEQ multiplex PCR, the repertoire was profiled, and TCRdb retains in-frame clones only, with some absent. The table includes 25,000 to 30,000 clones, roughly 80% detected once. The antigens of these receptors remain unknown. Sequenced material: CD4+ T cells from PBMCs cultured with HCoV-NL63 spike peptides, taken after COVID-19 vaccination. These receptors came from a human donor who received a COVID-19 vaccine. Both conserved end residues are part of each CDR3. A D gene is named only where the DNA matches it firmly. A clone size is listed for some rows: how often the clone was seen (once, few, many), or a class if it is expanded.

NA	TRBJ1-4	TRBV3-1/TRBV3-2	NA	CASSQGGALNEKLFF	TGTGCCAGCAGCCAAGGGGGGGCCCTAAATGAAAAACTGTTTTTT
NA	TRBJ1-1	TRBV19	NA	CASSQGMNTEAFF	TGTGCCAGTAGCCAAGGGATGAACACTGAAGCTTTCTTT
TRBD2	TRBJ2-5	TRBV10-3	NA	CAISPGLAGEETQYF	TGTGCCATCAGCCCGGGACTAGCGGGAGAAGAGACCCAGTACTTC
NA	TRBJ1-2	TRBV10-3	NA	CAISESNSGVYGYTF	TGTGCCATCAGTGAGTCGAACTCGGGAGTTTATGGCTACACCTTC
TRBD1	TRBJ2-5	TRBV6-5	NA	CASSFFRDRGTQYF	TGTGCCAGCAGTTTTTTCCGGGACAGGGGGACCCAGTACTTC
NA	TRBJ2-7	TRBV5-1	NA	CASSLAPYEQYF	TGCGCCAGCAGCTTGGCCCCGTACGAGCAGTACTTC
NA	TRBJ1-2	TRBV2	NA	CASSLGNSVHFF	TGTGCCAGCAGCCTCGGGAACAGTGTCCATTTCTTC
TRBD1	TRBJ1-6	TRBV3-1/TRBV3-2	NA	CASSQGPSTGLSPLHF	TGTGCCAGCAGCCAAGGTCCGTCGACAGGGCTCTCACCCCTCCACTTT
NA	TRBJ1-1	TRBV24-1	NA	CATSGSRDTEAFF	TGTGCCACCAGTGGCTCCCGGGACACTGAAGCTTTCTTT
NA	TRBJ1-2	TRBV21-1	once	CASLGQGARNYGYTF	TGTGCCAGCCTGGGACAGGGGGCACGTAACTATGGCTACACCTTC
TRBD1	TRBJ1-1	TRBV5-1	NA	CASAQGAGGTEAFF	TGCGCCAGCGCTCAGGGGGCTGGTGGCACTGAAGCTTTCTTT
NA	TRBJ2-7	TRBV29-1	NA	CSVGGLGRSYEQYF	TGCAGCGTTGGCGGATTGGGCAGATCCTACGAGCAGTACTTC
NA	TRBJ1-4	TRBV5-1	NA	CASRPTATTNEKLFF	TGCGCCAGCAGGCCGACAGCGACAACTAATGAAAAACTGTTTTTT
TRBD1	TRBJ1-2	TRBV14	few	CASSQRTGVPRGYTF	TGTGCCAGCAGCCAGCGGACAGGAGTTCCCCGTGGCTACACCTTC
NA	TRBJ1-1	TRBV27	NA	CASSRAQGYGTEAFF	TGTGCCAGCAGTAGGGCCCAGGGGTATGGAACTGAAGCTTTCTTT
NA	TRBJ1-2	TRBV3-1/TRBV3-2	few	CASSQDLARDYGYTF	TGTGCCAGCAGCCAAGATCTCGCCCGCGACTATGGCTACACCTTC
TRBD1	TRBJ1-1	TRBV19	NA	CASSIFGQGGTEAFF	TGTGCCAGTAGTATTTTTGGACAGGGAGGGACTGAAGCTTTCTTT
NA	TRBJ1-3	TRBV6-6	NA	CASSYMFEVSGNTIYF	TGTGCCAGCAGTTACATGTTTGAGGTCTCTGGAAACACCATATATTTT
NA	TRBJ2-2	TRBV18	NA	CASSPESAGANTGELFF	TGTGCCAGCTCACCAGAGTCCGCGGGCGCGAACACCGGGGAGCTGTTTTTT
NA	TRBJ1-4	TRBV4-2	NA	CASSQVGHTIEKLFF	TGTGCCAGCAGCCAAGTGGGACACACAATTGAAAAACTGTTTTTT
TRBD2	TRBJ2-1	TRBV27	NA	CASSSGLAGAGEQFF	TGTGCCAGCAGTTCCGGACTAGCGGGAGCGGGCGAGCAGTTCTTC
NA	TRBJ2-1	TRBV7-2	NA	CASTNRSYNEQFF	TGTGCCAGCACCAACCGCTCCTACAATGAGCAGTTCTTC
NA	TRBJ1-4	TRBV7-7	medium-sized	CASSSGRGSNEKLFF	TGTGCCAGCAGCTCCGGTCGGGGTTCAAATGAAAAACTGTTTTTT
NA	TRBJ1-1	TRBV6-1	NA	CASSERSVGWTEAFF	TGTGCCAGCAGTGAAAGGTCGGTAGGGTGGACTGAAGCTTTCTTT
NA	TRBJ1-6	TRBV18	NA	CASSPPGSPLHF	TGTGCCAGCTCACCACCGGGATCACCCCTCCACTTT
NA	TRBJ1-2	TRBV18	NA	CASSPLRAEGNGYTF	TGTGCCAGCTCACCACTCCGGGCGGAAGGGAATGGCTACACCTTC
TRBD1	TRBJ1-1	TRBV5-1	NA	CASSFLAGGTEAFF	TGCGCCAGCAGCTTTCTGGCAGGGGGCACTGAAGCTTTCTTT
TRBD1	TRBJ1-2	TRBV2	few	CASTPGTGFSGYTF	TGTGCCAGCACCCCCGGGACAGGGTTCTCTGGCTACACCTTC
NA	TRBJ1-6	TRBV7-9	NA	CASSSLEGVNSPLHF	TGTGCCAGCAGCTCCCTGGAGGGTGTTAATTCACCCCTCCACTTT
NA	TRBJ1-4	TRBV6-5	NA	CASGPTGIREKLFF	TGTGCCAGCGGTCCTACAGGGATTCGAGAAAAACTGTTTTTT
TRBD2	TRBJ2-7	TRBV4-2	NA	CASSRDGGGGVFYEQYF	TGTGCCAGCAGCCGAGACGGGGGCGGGGGGGTCTTTTACGAGCAGTACTTC
NA	TRBJ2-1	TRBV24-1	NA	CTTSDRNLDEQFF	TGTACCACCAGTGATAGGAATCTCGATGAGCAGTTCTTC
NA	TRBJ2-2	TRBV6-5	NA	CASSSTANTGELFF	TGTGCCAGCAGTTCGACAGCGAACACCGGGGAGCTGTTTTTT
NA	TRBJ2-5	TRBV29-1	NA	CSVRAPGPFGETQYF	TGCAGCGTAAGAGCCCCAGGGCCCTTTGGGGAGACCCAGTACTTC
NA	TRBJ1-2	TRBV11-3	NA	CASSSLNGDGYTF	TGTGCCAGCAGCTCATTGAATGGGGATGGCTACACCTTC
NA	TRBJ1-1	TRBV27	NA	CASSFAAQGFGTEAFF	TGTGCCAGCAGTTTCGCAGCACAGGGATTTGGCACTGAAGCTTTCTTT